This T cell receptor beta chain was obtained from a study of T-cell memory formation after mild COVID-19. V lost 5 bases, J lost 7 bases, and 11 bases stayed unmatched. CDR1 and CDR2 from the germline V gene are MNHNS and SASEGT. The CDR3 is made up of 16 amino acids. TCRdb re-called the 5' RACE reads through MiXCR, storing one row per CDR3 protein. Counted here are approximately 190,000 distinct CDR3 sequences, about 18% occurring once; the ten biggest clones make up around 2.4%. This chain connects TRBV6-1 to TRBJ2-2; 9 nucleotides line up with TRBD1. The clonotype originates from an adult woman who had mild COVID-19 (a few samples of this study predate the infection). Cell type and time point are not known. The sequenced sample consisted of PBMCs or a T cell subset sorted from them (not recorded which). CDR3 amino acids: CASSLVGQGVGGELFF. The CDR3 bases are TGTGCCAGCAGTTTAGTGGGACAGGGAGTCGGCGGGGAGCTGTTTTTT.